Reported below is one TCR beta chain. The antigen remains undetermined. Healthy bone marrow donors made up the donor group. This record belongs to a study of cytomegalovirus exposure and HLA in healthy donors. Background on the study: Researchers found that approximately 80% of just under 400 genotyped donors fell within the Caucasian-associated ancestry cluster. Study-level results: In a later analysis, several top co-occurrence clusters appeared linked to parvovirus B19, influenza, CMV and Epstein-Barr virus.

Germline V gene lookup returns CDR1 MNHNS and CDR2 SASEGT. V was pared by 6 bases and J by 6 bases, with 3 bases of the junction left unmatched. This CDR3 has 13 amino acids. 13 Jbeta primers and 60 Vbeta primers were used for the PCR. This table comes from immunoSEQ multiplex PCR, and its TCRdb copy is limited to in-frame clones, with some not included. The sample holds about 170,000 clones, approximately 84% seen once. This chain connects TRBV6-1 to TRBJ2-2; 8 positions agree with TRBD1. The sequence was collected from a girl under 18 in good health and CMV-seropositive. The source material was PBMCs. The CDR3 loop reads CASRQTGAGELFF. DNA of the CDR3: TGTGCCAGCAGACAGACAGGGGCCGGGGAGCTGTTTTTT.